This entry is about one T cell receptor (beta chain). Its antigen is still unknown. This sample is drawn from a study of cytomegalovirus exposure and HLA in healthy donors. Notes on the study in general: In a later analysis, DRB1 alleles had the most associated TCRs; HLA-C alleles the fewest. Later analysis identified several of the most significant clusters that appeared linked to common viral pathogens. A later analysis found most CMV-associated TCR beta chains apparently HLA-restricted.

This CDR3 spans 16 amino acids. The trim removed 5 bases at V and 7 bases at J, leaving 15 bases unmatched. CDR1 SEHNR and CDR2 FQNEAQ come from the germline V gene (reference sequence). Amplification used 60 Vbeta primers and 13 Jbeta primers. TCRdb's copy holds only in-frame clones and misses some; the assay was immunoSEQ multiplex PCR. The data contain 100,000 or so clones, 81% of them singletons. The TCR sequence derives from a man aged 40-50 years in good health and CMV-seropositive. The sequencing sample was made of PBMCs. The chain has TRBV7-9 and TRBJ1-2, with 8 bases matching TRBD1. The CDR3 here is CASSPERTGQWGGYTF. DNA for the CDR3: TGTGCCAGCAGCCCCGAACGGACAGGGCAATGGGGTGGCTACACCTTC.